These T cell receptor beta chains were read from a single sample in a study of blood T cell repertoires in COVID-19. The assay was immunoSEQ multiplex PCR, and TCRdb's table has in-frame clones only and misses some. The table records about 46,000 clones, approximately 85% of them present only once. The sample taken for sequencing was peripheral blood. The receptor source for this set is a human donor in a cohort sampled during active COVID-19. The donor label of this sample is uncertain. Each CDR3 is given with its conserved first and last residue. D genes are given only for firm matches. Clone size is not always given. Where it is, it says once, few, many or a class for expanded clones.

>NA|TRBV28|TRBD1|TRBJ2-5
TGTGCCAGCAGTTTCAGGACAGGGTTATCGAGGGAGACCCAGTACTTC
CASSFRTGLSRETQYF
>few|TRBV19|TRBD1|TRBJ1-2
TGTGCCAGTACGGTGGGGTTAGGGGGCGGCTATGGCTACACCTTC
CASTVGLGGGYGYTF
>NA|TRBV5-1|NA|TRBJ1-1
TGCGCCAGCAGCCGGGAGGCAGGGAGGACTGAAGCTTTCTTT
CASSREAGRTEAFF
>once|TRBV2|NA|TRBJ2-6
TGTGCCAGCAGCTCAGGCCCTGGGGCCAACGTCCTGACTTTC
CASSSGPGANVLTF
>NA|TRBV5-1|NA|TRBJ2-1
TGCGCCAGCAGCGTAGTTGAAGGGGCTCTTCCCAATGAGCAGTTCTTC
CASSVVEGALPNEQFF
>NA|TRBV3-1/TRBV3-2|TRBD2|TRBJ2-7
TGTGCCAGCAGTCAACTAGCGGGGGGGAGAAACGAGCAGTACTTC
CASSQLAGGRNEQYF
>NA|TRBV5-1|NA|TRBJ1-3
TGCGCCAGCAGCTTGGGCACAGGGAAAGGAAACACCATATATTTT
CASSLGTGKGNTIYF
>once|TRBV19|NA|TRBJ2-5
TGTGCCAGTAGTATAGCGGAGACCCAGTACTTC
CASSIAETQYF
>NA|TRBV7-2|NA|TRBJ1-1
TGTGCCAGCAGCTCCCCCCACATATATAGCCGATCGAACACTGAAGCTTTCTTT
CASSSPHIYSRSNTEAFF
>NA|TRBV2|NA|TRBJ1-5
TGTGCCAGCAGTGAGGGCAGCCCTTATAGCAATCAGCCCCAGCATTTT
CASSEGSPYSNQPQHF
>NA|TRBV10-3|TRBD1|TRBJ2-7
TGTGCCATCAGCACAACCGGGACAGGGGCCGAGCAGTACTTC
CAISTTGTGAEQYF
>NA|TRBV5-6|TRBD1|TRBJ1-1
TGTGCCAGCAGCGGAGACAGGGGGGGAAGCACTGAAGCTTTCTTT
CASSGDRGGSTEAFF
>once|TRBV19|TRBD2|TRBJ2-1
TGTGCCAGTAGCCCGGGAGGGGAGAACAATGAGCAGTTCTTC
CASSPGGENNEQFF
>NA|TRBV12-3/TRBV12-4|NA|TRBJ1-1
TGTGCCAGCAGTTTATCGCGGGGCTTTGAAGCTTTCTTT
CASSLSRGFEAFF
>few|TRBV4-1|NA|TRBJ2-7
TGCGCCAGCAGCCAGGATATACAGAACTACGAGCAGTACTTC
CASSQDIQNYEQYF
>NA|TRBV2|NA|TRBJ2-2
TGTGCCAGCACTTCAGGCCCCGGGGAGCTGTTTTTT
CASTSGPGELFF
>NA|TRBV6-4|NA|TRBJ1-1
TGTGCCAGCAGTTCGGACAGGAACACTGAAGCTTTCTTT
CASSSDRNTEAFF
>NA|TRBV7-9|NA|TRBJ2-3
TGTGCCAGCAGCCCTTTAGGGGCGGATACGCAGTATTTT
CASSPLGADTQYF
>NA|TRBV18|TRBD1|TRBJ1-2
TGTGCCAGCTCACCACTCCGGGACAGAAGTAACTATGGCTACACCTTC
CASSPLRDRSNYGYTF
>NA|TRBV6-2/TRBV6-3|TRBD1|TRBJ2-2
TGTGCCAGCAGTCACTTAGGGACAGGGGGCTGGACCGGGGAGCTGTTTTTT
CASSHLGTGGWTGELFF
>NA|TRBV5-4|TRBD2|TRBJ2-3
TGTGCCAGCAGCTCGACTAGCGGGTCGTCTCAGCGAGATACGCAGTATTTT
CASSSTSGSSQRDTQYF
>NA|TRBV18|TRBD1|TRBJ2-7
TGTGCCAGCTCACCTAGGACAGGGCGCTCCTACGAGCAGTACTTC
CASSPRTGRSYEQYF
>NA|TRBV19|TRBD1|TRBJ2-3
TGTGCCAGTAGTTTCACAGGGGGCACAGATACGCAGTATTTT
CASSFTGGTDTQYF
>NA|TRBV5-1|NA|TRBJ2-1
TGCGCCAGCAGCGGGGCTAGCTCCTACAATGAGCAGTTCTTC
CASSGASSYNEQFF
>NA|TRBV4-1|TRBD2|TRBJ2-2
TGCGCCAGCAACCGTAGCCCGGCGGGGGGTAACACCGGGGAGCTGTTTTTT
CASNRSPAGGNTGELFF
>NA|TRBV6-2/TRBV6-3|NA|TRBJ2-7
TGTGCCAGCAGTAGCTACTCCTACGAGCAGTACTTC
CASSSYSYEQYF
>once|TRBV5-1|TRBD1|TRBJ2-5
TGCGCCAGCAGCCCCGAAGGGACAGGGGGTTGGGAGACCCAGTACTTC
CASSPEGTGGWETQYF
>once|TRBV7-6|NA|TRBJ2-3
TGTGCCAGCAGCTTAGAATCAGGCTTTCGCACAGATACGCAGTATTTT
CASSLESGFRTDTQYF
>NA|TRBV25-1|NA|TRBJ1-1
TGTGCCAGCAGTTCCTCGGTACCGGGGACTGAAGCTTTCTTT
CASSSSVPGTEAFF
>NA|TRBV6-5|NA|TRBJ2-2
TGTGCCAGCAGGCAGAGCGGTGACACCGGGGAGCTGTTTTTT
CASRQSGDTGELFF
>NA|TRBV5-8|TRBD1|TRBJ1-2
TGTGCCAGCAGCCTCCGGGACAGAGACAACTATGGCTACACCTTC
CASSLRDRDNYGYTF
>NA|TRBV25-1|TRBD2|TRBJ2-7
TGTGCCAGCAGTGGGACTAGCGGGGGGGCCGTAGGCTACGAGCAGTACTTC
CASSGTSGGAVGYEQYF
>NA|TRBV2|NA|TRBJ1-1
TGTGCCAGCAGTGAAGGACAATTGAACACTGAAGCTTTCTTT
CASSEGQLNTEAFF
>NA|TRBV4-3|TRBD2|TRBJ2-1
TGCGCCAGCAGCCAAGAAACTAGCGGGGGCTCAAATGAGCAGTTCTTC
CASSQETSGGSNEQFF
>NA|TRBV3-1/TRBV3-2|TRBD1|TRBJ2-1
TGTGCCAGCAGCCGAACGGACAGGAAAAAAGGGAATGAGCAGTTCTTC
CASSRTDRKKGNEQFF
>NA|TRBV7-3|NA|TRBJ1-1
TGTGCCAGCAGCATCAACAGAAACACTGAAGCTTTCTTT
CASSINRNTEAFF
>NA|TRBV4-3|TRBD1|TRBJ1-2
TGCGCCAGCAGCCCCAGACAGGGGGCTTCTGGCTACACCTTC
CASSPRQGASGYTF
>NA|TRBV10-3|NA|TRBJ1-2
TGTGCCATCAGTGACCGGGGGAGACGCGATGGCTACACCTTC
CAISDRGRRDGYTF
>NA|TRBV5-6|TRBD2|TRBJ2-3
TGTGCCAGCAGCTTCATCTCGGCTAGCGGTTCCAGTGATACGCAGTATTTT
CASSFISASGSSDTQYF
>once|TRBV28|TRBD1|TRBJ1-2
TGTGCCAGCAGTTTGGGACAGGGTGGTGGCTACACCTTC
CASSLGQGGGYTF
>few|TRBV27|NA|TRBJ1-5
TGTGCCAGCAGACCCTTAGGGGCCAGCAATCAGCCCCAGCATTTT
CASRPLGASNQPQHF
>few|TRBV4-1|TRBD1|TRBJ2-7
TGCGCCAGCAGCCAAGATAGGGGGCGATACTACGAGCAGTACTTC
CASSQDRGRYYEQYF
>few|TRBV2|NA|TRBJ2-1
TGTGCCAGCAGTTTGGACTCGGCCAAAAACAATGAGCAGTTCTTC
CASSLDSAKNNEQFF
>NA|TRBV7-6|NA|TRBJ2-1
TGTGCCAGCAGCCCTTCTCTCAGGTACAATGAGCAGTTCTTC
CASSPSLRYNEQFF
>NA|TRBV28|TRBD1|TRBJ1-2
TGTGCCACACAACAGGGGTTTGGTGGCTACACCTTC
CATQQGFGGYTF